This TCR beta chain was recovered during a study of siplizumab effects on memory and regulatory T cells. Study-wide points: A major contribution to the alloresponse seemed to be made by naive T cells, which seemed more diverse than memory cells. Memory cells that were CD4+ and unstimulated gave rise to alloreactive sequences, which siplizumab significantly reduced.

The repertoire was sequenced with immunoSEQ multiplex PCR; TCRdb's copy has only in-frame clones and lacks some. The sample carries 80,000 to 95,000 clones, roughly 94% recorded once. In regard to this clone: What it binds is unknown.

Sequenced sample: CD8+ T cells sorted from blood. The TCR sequence derives from a human donor in good health.

CDR3 DNA sequence: TGTGCCAGCAGCGTAGCCCGAGTGGCAGAAAACACCGGGGAGCTGTTTTTT. Translating it yields CASSVARVAENTGELFF. This chain links TRBV9 with TRBJ2-2; unclear D gene. CDR1 is SGDLS and CDR2 is YYNGEE in the germline V gene. The ends were cut back, 0 bases at V and 2 bases at J, with 14 bases in the middle. This CDR3 has 17 amino acids.